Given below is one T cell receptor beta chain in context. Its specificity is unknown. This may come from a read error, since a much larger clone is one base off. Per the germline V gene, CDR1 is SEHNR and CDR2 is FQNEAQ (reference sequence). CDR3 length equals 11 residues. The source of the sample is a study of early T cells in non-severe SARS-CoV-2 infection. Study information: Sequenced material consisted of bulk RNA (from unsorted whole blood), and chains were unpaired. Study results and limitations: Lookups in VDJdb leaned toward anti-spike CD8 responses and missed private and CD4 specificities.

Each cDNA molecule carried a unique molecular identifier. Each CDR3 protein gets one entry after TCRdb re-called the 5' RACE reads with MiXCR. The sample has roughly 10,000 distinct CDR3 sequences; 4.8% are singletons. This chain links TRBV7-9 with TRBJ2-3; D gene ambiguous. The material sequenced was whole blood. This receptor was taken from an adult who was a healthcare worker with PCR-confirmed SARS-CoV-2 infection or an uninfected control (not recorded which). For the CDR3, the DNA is TGTGTCAGCAGCTTAGAAGATACGCAGTATTTT. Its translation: CVSSLEDTQYF.